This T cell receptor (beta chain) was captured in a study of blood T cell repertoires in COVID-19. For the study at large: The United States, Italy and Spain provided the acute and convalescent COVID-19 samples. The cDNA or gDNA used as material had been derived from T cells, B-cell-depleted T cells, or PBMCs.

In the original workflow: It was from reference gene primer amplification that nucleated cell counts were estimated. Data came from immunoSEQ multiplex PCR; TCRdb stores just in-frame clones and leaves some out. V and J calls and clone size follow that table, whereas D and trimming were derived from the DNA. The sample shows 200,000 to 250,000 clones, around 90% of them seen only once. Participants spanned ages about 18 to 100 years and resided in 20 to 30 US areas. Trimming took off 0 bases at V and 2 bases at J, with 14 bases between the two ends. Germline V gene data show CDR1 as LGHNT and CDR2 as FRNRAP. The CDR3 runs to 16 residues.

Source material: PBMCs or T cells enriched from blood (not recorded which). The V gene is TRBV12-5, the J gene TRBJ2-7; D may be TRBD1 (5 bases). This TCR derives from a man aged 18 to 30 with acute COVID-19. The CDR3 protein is CASGLVLTRVPYEQYF. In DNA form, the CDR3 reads TGTGCTAGTGGTTTGGTACTTACCAGGGTACCCTACGAGCAGTACTTC.